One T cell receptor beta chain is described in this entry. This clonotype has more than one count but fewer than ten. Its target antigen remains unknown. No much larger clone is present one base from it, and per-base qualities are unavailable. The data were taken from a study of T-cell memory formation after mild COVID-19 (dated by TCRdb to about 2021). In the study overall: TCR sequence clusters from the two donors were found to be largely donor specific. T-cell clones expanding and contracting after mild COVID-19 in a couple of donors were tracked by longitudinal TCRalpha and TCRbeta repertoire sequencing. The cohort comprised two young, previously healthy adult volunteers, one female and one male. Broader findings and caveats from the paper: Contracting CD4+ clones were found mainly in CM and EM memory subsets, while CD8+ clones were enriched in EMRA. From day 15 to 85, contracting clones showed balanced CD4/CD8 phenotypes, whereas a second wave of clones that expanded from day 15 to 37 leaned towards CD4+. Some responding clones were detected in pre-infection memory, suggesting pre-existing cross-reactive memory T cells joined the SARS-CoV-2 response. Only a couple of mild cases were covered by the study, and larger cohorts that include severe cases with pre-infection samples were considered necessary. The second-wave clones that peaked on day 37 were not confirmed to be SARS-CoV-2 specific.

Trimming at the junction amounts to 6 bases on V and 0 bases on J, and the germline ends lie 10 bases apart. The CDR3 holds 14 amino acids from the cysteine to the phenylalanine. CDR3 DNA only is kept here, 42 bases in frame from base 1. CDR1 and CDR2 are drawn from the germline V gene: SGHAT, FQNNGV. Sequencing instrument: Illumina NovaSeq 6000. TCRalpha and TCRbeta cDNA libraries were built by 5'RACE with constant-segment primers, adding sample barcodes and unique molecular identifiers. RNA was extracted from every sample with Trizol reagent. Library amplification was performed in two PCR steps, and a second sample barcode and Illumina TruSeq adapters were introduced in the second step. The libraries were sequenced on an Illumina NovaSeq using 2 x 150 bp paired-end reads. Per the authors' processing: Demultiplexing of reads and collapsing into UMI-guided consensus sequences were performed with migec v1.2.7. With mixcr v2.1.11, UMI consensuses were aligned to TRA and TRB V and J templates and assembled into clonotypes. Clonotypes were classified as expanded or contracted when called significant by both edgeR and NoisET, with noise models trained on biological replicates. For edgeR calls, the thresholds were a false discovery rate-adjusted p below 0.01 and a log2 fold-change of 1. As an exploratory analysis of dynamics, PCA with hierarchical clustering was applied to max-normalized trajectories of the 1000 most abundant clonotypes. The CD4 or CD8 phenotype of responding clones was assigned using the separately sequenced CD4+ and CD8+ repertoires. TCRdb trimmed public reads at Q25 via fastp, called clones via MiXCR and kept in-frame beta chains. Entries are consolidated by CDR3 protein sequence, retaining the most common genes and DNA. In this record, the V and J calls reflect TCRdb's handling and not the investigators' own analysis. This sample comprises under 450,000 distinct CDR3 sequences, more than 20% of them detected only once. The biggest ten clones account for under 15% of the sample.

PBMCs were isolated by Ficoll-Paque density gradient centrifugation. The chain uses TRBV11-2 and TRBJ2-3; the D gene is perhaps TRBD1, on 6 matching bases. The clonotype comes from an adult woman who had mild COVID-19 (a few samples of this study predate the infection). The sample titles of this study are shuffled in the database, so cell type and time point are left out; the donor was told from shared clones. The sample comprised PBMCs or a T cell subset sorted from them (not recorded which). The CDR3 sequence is CASSGGYSTDTQYF. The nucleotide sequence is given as TGTGCCAGCAGTGGGGGCTACAGCACAGATACGCAGTATTTT.